Listed below are T cell receptor beta chains from one sample, sequenced in a study of T cells in Graves' hyperthyroidism and ophthalmopathy. TCRdb itself ran the multiplex PCR reads through MiXCR, one entry per CDR3 protein. The sample has approximately 740,000 distinct CDR3 sequences, 14% seen once. The sequenced material came from blood. All receptors come from a woman in her late teens or twenties with Graves' hyperthyroidism. The CDR3 runs from the conserved cysteine through the conserved F or W. The order of the fields is J gene, clone size, CDR3 length, V gene, D gene, CDR3 DNA, CDR3 protein. The D gene is left open where the match is weak. Some rows have no size entry. The others give once, few or many, or a class for an expanded clone.

TRBJ2-6	NA	20	TRBV19	TRBD1	TGTGCCAGTAGTATAGATCTTTGGGGACAGGATTACTCTGGGGCCAACGTCCTGACTTTC	CASSIDLWGQDYSGANVLTF
TRBJ1-3	NA	15	TRBV4-1	TRBD1	TGCGCCAGCAGCAAAGGACAGGGCTCTGGAAACACCATATATTTT	CASSKGQGSGNTIYF
TRBJ1-1	many	15	TRBV2	NA	TGTGCCAGCGGTTGGGCGGCCGACGAGAACACTGAAGCTTTCTTT	CASGWAADENTEAFF
TRBJ1-2	NA	14	TRBV6-4	TRBD1	TGTGCCAGCCGCCCCCTCGACAGGGGTAATGGCTACACCTTC	CASRPLDRGNGYTF
TRBJ1-2	many	14	TRBV20-1	NA	TGCAGTGCTAGAGCCGCTACAGGTTACTATGGCTACACCTTC	CSARAATGYYGYTF
TRBJ2-7	many	14	TRBV2	NA	TGTGCCAGCAGTAAACAGGGATCAACCTACGAGCAGTACTTC	CASSKQGSTYEQYF
TRBJ1-5	few	16	TRBV5-8	TRBD1	TGTGCCAGCAGCCCTCGGGTCGGACAGGTCAATCAGCCCCAGCATTTT	CASSPRVGQVNQPQHF
TRBJ2-1	once	14	TRBV20-1	TRBD2	TGCAGTGCTAGGGAGCGGGAGCGGATCTACGAGCAGTTCTTC	CSARERERIYEQFF
TRBJ2-1	few	16	TRBV9	NA	TGTGCCAGCAGCGCCCCCCAGGGATGGGGTTACAATGAGCAGTTCTTC	CASSAPQGWGYNEQFF
TRBJ2-7	many	14	TRBV7-9	NA	TGTGCCAGCAGTCCGGACGGAAGCTCCTACGAGCAGTACTTC	CASSPDGSSYEQYF
TRBJ2-5	NA	14	TRBV24-1	NA	TGTGCCACCAGTGATCCCGGCCACCAAGAGACCCAGTACTTC	CATSDPGHQETQYF
TRBJ2-7	NA	14	TRBV18	TRBD1	TGTGCCAGCCAGTCTCGGGACAGGCTCTACGAGCAGTACTTC	CASQSRDRLYEQYF
TRBJ1-1	NA	13	TRBV29-1	NA	TGCAGCGGCCGTAGACAGGTTAACACTGAAGCTTTCTTT	CSGRRQVNTEAFF
TRBJ2-1	many	13	TRBV7-3	NA	TGTGCCAGCTCACTAACAGGGTACAATGAGCAGTTCTTC	CASSLTGYNEQFF
TRBJ2-7	many	15	TRBV11-1	NA	TGTGCCAGCAGCTTAGGGGACTCCCCATTATACGAGCAGTACTTC	CASSLGDSPLYEQYF
TRBJ2-2	NA	12	TRBV6-1	NA	TGTGCCAGCAGTCAAGACCCCGGGGAGCTGTTTTTT	CASSQDPGELFF
TRBJ2-2	many	14	TRBV28	TRBD1	TGTGCCAGCAGGGACAGGTATTCCACCGGGGAGCTGTTTTTT	CASRDRYSTGELFF
TRBJ2-1	NA	11	TRBV6-1	NA	TGTGCCAGCAGGACGGCTTATGAGCAGTTCTTC	CASRTAYEQFF
TRBJ1-1	few	14	TRBV12-3/TRBV12-4	NA	TGTGCCAGCAGGGGGGACACGCGAAACACTGAAGCTTTCTTT	CASRGDTRNTEAFF
TRBJ1-6	many	18	TRBV6-5	NA	TGTGCCAGCAGTTACCGTCCCATCTCTAGCTCCTATAATTCACCCCTCCACTTT	CASSYRPISSSYNSPLHF
TRBJ1-3	many	15	TRBV6-2/TRBV6-3	TRBD1	TGTGCCAGCAGTACGGACAGGGTAGACCGAAACACCATATATTTT	CASSTDRVDRNTIYF
TRBJ2-5	NA	17	TRBV15	TRBD2	TGTGCCACCAGCAGAGATAGGGCGGCTAGCGGGAAGCAGACCCAGTACTTC	CATSRDRAASGKQTQYF
TRBJ2-7	few	15	TRBV12-3/TRBV12-4	NA	TGTGCCAGCACCCCCTGGGGCCTCCCCGGGGACGAGCAGTACTTC	CASTPWGLPGDEQYF
TRBJ1-1	NA	16	TRBV19	TRBD1	TGTGCCAGTAGGGGGGCACAGGGGGCATTGAACACTGAAGCTTTCTTT	CASRGAQGALNTEAFF
TRBJ2-1	many	16	TRBV7-9	NA	TGTGCCAGCAGCTTAGTTAGCGGTAACACCTACAATGAGCAGTTCTTC	CASSLVSGNTYNEQFF
TRBJ1-1	many	15	TRBV5-6	NA	TGTGCCAGCAGCCCGGGCCGGGCCGAGAACACTGAAGCTTTCTTT	CASSPGRAENTEAFF
TRBJ2-3	many	17	TRBV19	NA	TGTGCCAGTAGTTCCATCCCCGCGGCGGATTACACAGATACGCAGTATTTT	CASSSIPAADYTDTQYF
TRBJ2-1	NA	16	TRBV29-1	NA	TGCAGCGTTGTTCCCACTAGAAGCAGCCGCTACAATGAGCAGTTCTTC	CSVVPTRSSRYNEQFF
TRBJ2-1	many	15	TRBV2	TRBD2	TGTGCCAGCAGTGATCCGAGGGAGGGCAAGGATGAGCAGTTCTTC	CASSDPREGKDEQFF
TRBJ2-2	many	19	TRBV15	TRBD2	TGTGCCACCAGCAGAAACCACGGGAATAGCGGGACCTACACCGGGGAGCTGTTTTTT	CATSRNHGNSGTYTGELFF
TRBJ2-1	many	14	TRBV13	TRBD2	TGTGCCAGCAGCCCTGGACTAGCGGGAGGGCCGCAGTTCTTC	CASSPGLAGGPQFF
TRBJ1-3	many	15	TRBV2	NA	TGTGCCAGCAGTGCCCCTCGCGGCGGTGGAAACACCATATATTTT	CASSAPRGGGNTIYF
TRBJ2-2	few	15	TRBV4-1	NA	TGCGCCAGCAGCCAAGACCTGAGGAGAACCGGGGAGCTGTTTTTT	CASSQDLRRTGELFF
TRBJ1-5	NA	15	TRBV2	NA	TGTGCCAGCAGTGGACCGGTGTGGTCCAATCAGCCCCAGCATTTT	CASSGPVWSNQPQHF
TRBJ2-2	many	16	TRBV3-1	TRBD1	TGTGCCAGCAGCCCGCACCCGACAGGGATCACCGGGGAGCTGTTTTTT	CASSPHPTGITGELFF
TRBJ2-7	NA	14	TRBV2	NA	TGTGCCAGCACGGTGACTGGCGGGGCGGGTGAGCAGTACTTC	CASTVTGGAGEQYF
TRBJ1-6	NA	14	TRBV7-2	NA	TGTGCCAGCACCCGGGGGGGTGGCAATTCACCCCTCCACTTT	CASTRGGGNSPLHF
TRBJ1-2	many	15	TRBV2	TRBD1	TGTGCCAGCAGTGTGGGACAGGGAGCTAACTATGGCTACACCTTC	CASSVGQGANYGYTF
TRBJ2-5	NA	15	TRBV5-1	NA	TGCGCCAGCAGCTTGACGGACACCCTGAGAGAGACCCAGTACTTC	CASSLTDTLRETQYF
TRBJ2-7	many	17	TRBV6-1	NA	TGTGCCAGCAACCCATATGGACAAAGAGGATCCCACTACGAGCAGTACTTC	CASNPYGQRGSHYEQYF
TRBJ2-7	few	15	TRBV19	NA	TGTGCCAGTTTCGAAAGAGAAGAAGTAGTCTACGAGCAGTACTTC	CASFEREEVVYEQYF
TRBJ1-1	many	13	TRBV6-6	NA	TGTGCCAGCAGTTACCTCTTGAACACTGAAGCTTTCTTT	CASSYLLNTEAFF
TRBJ1-1	many	12	TRBV20-1	NA	TGCAGTGCTAGTGACCAGTGGACTGAAGCTTTCTTT	CSASDQWTEAFF
TRBJ2-7	many	14	TRBV20-1	NA	TGCAGTGCTAGCAGACTTAAGGGAGGTTTCGAGCAGTACTTC	CSASRLKGGFEQYF
TRBJ1-5	NA	17	TRBV4-1	TRBD1	TGCGCCAGCAGCCAAGGACCAGGGGGGCGCAGCAATCAGCCCCAGCATTTT	CASSQGPGGRSNQPQHF
TRBJ2-1	NA	16	TRBV24-1	TRBD2	TGTGCCACCAGTGAAACTAGCGGGAGGTCCTACAATGAGCAGTTCTTC	CATSETSGRSYNEQFF
TRBJ2-1	many	15	TRBV6-1	NA	TGTGCCAGCAGTCCCAGCCATTCTTCCTACAATGAGCAGTTCTTC	CASSPSHSSYNEQFF
TRBJ2-7	many	15	TRBV7-6	NA	TGTGCCAGCAGCTTAGAATCCAGCGGGCCCTACGAGCAGTACTTC	CASSLESSGPYEQYF